The present TCR beta chain was sequenced within a study of Graves' ophthalmopathy and Graves' hyperthyroidism listed by TCRdb under 2018. At the level of the whole study: Stable hyperthyroidism was defined as no progression to ophthalmopathy within 18 months of follow-up. To explore V-J signatures distinguishing ophthalmopathy from hyperthyroidism, a discovery set of 100 patients (about 44 ophthalmopathy, roughly 55 stable hyperthyroidism) was enrolled. In six hyperthyroidism patients, the T-cell repertoire of thyroid tissue was compared with the T-cell repertoire of blood. In total, 135 blood samples were TCR-sequenced: roughly 45 ophthalmopathy, some 75 hyperthyroidism and roughly 17 hyperthyroidism-to-ophthalmopathy patients. An independent validation cohort was composed of fewer than 20 hyperthyroidism patients and 17 patients who later progressed from hyperthyroidism to ophthalmopathy. Following sampling, methimazole starting at 30 mg daily was administered to hyperthyroidism patients, and high-dose intravenous methylprednisolone was administered to ophthalmopathy patients. TCR beta repertoire signatures were used to distinguish Graves' ophthalmopathy from Graves' hyperthyroidism and to predict progression to ophthalmopathy.

The paper as a whole reports these results and caveats: In validation, the model predicted ophthalmopathy progression with less than 71% sensitivity and 72.22% specificity; around twelve predicted patients were CT-confirmed with GO in a median of roughly 6.8 months. Most expanded thyroid clonotypes with frequency above 0.001 were also detected in blood, suggesting blood repertoires may reflect the thyroid immune response. Sample size was not statistically predetermined, and group allocation was not concealed from the investigators. The 13-signature model separated ophthalmopathy from stable hyperthyroidism with around 90% sensitivity and about 81% specificity in cross-validation, and 80%/75% in the test set.

A word on this clonotype: It has no known antigen specificity. Per-nucleotide qualities are absent, and no much larger clonotype sits a single base away.

Hyperthyroidism patients were newly diagnosed, were aged 18 to 65 years, and had a disease duration under 2 months. Anyone with other autoimmune diseases, uncontrolled infections, pregnancy or lactation was excluded from the study. Clinical symptoms, serum thyroxine, TRAb, thyroid ultrasound and orbital computed tomography formed the basis of the diagnosis. Total RNA was extracted with Trizol reagent and quality-checked on an Agilent 2100 Bioanalyzer. In the germline V gene, CDR1 corresponds to SGHTA and CDR2 to FQGNSA. The cysteine opens and the phenylalanine closes a CDR3 of 10 amino acids. Only CDR3 DNA remains: 30 bases, in frame from the first base. V loses 8 bases, J loses 6 bases, and the germline ends lie 6 bases apart. TCR beta CDR3 regions were amplified from RNA transcripts for repertoire sequencing. The first round of RT-PCR was done with HTBI primers and the Qiagen OneStep RT-PCR kit, and was followed by a second round of multiplex PCR, then size selection and purification. Libraries were sequenced on an Illumina HiSeq2000 using paired-end 100 bp reads. On the study's bioinformatics: Reads were processed with SOAPnuke, discarding reads with adapters, uncalled bases, mean Phred below 15, or no exact constant-primer or identifier match. COPE v1.2.5 was used to merge high-quality paired reads. Clonotypes were defined as unique nucleotide sequences and were aligned to IMGT TRB V, D and J references using MiTCR v1.1. Only V-J combinations with frequency above 0.0001 were analysed, covering more than 99% of repertoires. For each V-J combination, a TCR clonal expansion and chaos score was defined as the ratio of F50 clonal expansion to chaos observed in the TCRdist matrix. Features were reduced by Welch's t-statistics and random forest to more than 10 V-J combinations, which fed a naive Bayes classifier. The similarity between thyroid and blood repertoires was quantified using the Morisita-Horn index. TCRdb took the public reads, trimmed them with fastp at Q25, ran MiXCR for clone calling and kept in-frame beta chains. Rows are unified per CDR3 protein, each entry keeping the most common DNA and genes. The V and J calls and clone size come from TCRdb's table, not from the authors' own analysis. The sample records 450,000 to 600,000 distinct CDR3 sequences, under 45% of which are singletons. Approximately 4.1% of the sample lies in the top ten.

This TCR came from an adult man with Graves' hyperthyroidism. Recombination linked TRBV7-2 to TRBJ2-3, and TRBD2 may be the D gene, going by 6 matching bases. The sequencing sample was made of peripheral blood or thyroid tissue (not recorded which). The sequenced DNA: TGTGCCAGCGGGGGGGATACGCAGTATTTT. Its product reads: CASGGDTQYF.